The source of this TCR beta chain is a study of T cells after yellow fever vaccination. TCRdb reprocessed the 5' RACE reads via MiXCR and lists one record per CDR3 protein. Here the sample spans hundreds of thousands of distinct CDR3 sequences, 10% to 15% being singletons. This clonotype showed up just a few times. The CDR3 consists of 16 residues. V trimming: 0 bases; J trimming: 4 bases; junction bases outside the gene matches: 8. Looked up from germline, CDR1 is DFQATT and CDR2 is SNEGSKA (reference sequence). The sequence derives from a man aged 30 to 39 who received the YFV17D yellow fever vaccine. The input for sequencing was PBMCs, taken on the day of the yellow fever booster vaccination. The genes are TRBV20-1 and TRBJ2-1; 8 positions agree with TRBD1. In DNA, the CDR3 is TGCAGTGCTAGAGATCCAGGGACAGGTCTGTACAATGAGCAGTTCTTC. Residues: CSARDPGTGLYNEQFF.